Below, 29 T cell receptor beta chains from the same sample are listed, as sequenced in a study of cytomegalovirus exposure and HLA in healthy donors. A multiplex PCR was run with 60 Vbeta primers and 13 Jbeta primers. Data came from immunoSEQ multiplex PCR; TCRdb stores just in-frame clones and leaves some out. Of 150,000 or so clones listed, around two thirds were seen once; the top ten hold 1.5% to 2%. The sample consisted of PBMCs. Source of these receptors: a woman younger than 30 in good health and CMV-seronegative.

This clone was seen a few times. The chain employs TRBV5-6 and TRBJ1-2; possible D gene TRBD1, 6 bases. The CDR3 extends over 12 amino acids. Trimming took off 2 bases at V and 7 bases at J, with 9 bases between the two ends. CDR1 and CDR2 from the germline V gene are SGHDT and YYEEEE. The CDR3 loop is CASSLQGPGYTF. The CDR3, as DNA: TGTGCCAGCAGCTTACAGGGCCCTGGCTACACCTTC.

The chain recombines TRBV6-5 with TRBJ1-4; no clear D. This CDR3 region has 14 residues. Germline V lookup: CDR1 MNHEY, CDR2 SVGAGI. The germline V and J ends were trimmed by 3 bases and 0 bases, with 5 bases remaining between them. Here the CDR3 reads CASSYRATNEKLFF. In DNA, the CDR3 is TGTGCCAGCAGTTATCGGGCAACTAATGAAAAACTGTTTTTT.

This rearrangement joins TRBV12-5 to TRBJ1-1; TRBD1 might be the D (5 bases). CDR1 and CDR2 (germline): LGHNT, FRNRAP. This CDR3 has 13 residues. V shed 2 bases and J shed 6 bases, with 10 bases lying between them. The CDR3 nucleotides read TGTGCTAGTGGTTTGCAGGGCGAGGCTGAAGCTTTCTTT. Residues: CASGLQGEAEAFF.

This chain connects TRBV6-5 to TRBJ1-5, with D possibly matching TRBD1 (5 bases). The CDR3 covers 14 residues. Deletions cut 3 bases from V and 2 bases from J, with 8 bases between. The germline V gene encodes CDR1 MNHEY and CDR2 SVGAGI. The CDR3 nucleotides are TGTGCCAGCAGTTATCCGGGGGGCAATCAGCCCCAGCATTTT. It yields the protein CASSYPGGNQPQHF.

This clone appeared a single time. The gene calls are TRBV29-1 and TRBJ1-1; TRBD1 might be the D (6 bases). CDR1 is SQVTM and CDR2 is ANQGSEA in the germline V gene. V was pared by 5 bases and J by 6 bases, with 7 bases between. The CDR3 is 10 residues long. The CDR3 reads CSVKGAEAFF. In nucleotides, the CDR3 is TGCAGCGTTAAGGGGGCTGAAGCTTTCTTT.

V gene TRBV4-1 combines with J gene TRBJ1-4, with 7 bases matching TRBD1. V was clipped by 1 base and J by 3 bases; unmatched bases: 8. This CDR3 contains 17 residues. CDR1 is MGHRA and CDR2 is YSYEKL in the germline V gene. CDR3 in amino acids: CASSQAVGGASNEKLFF. The CDR3 nucleotides read TGCGCCAGCAGCCAAGCGGTAGGGGGCGCGTCTAATGAAAAACTGTTTTTT.

The chain links TRBV7-3 to TRBJ2-1; 9 bases agree with TRBD2. Per the germline V gene, CDR1 is SGHTA and CDR2 is FQGTGA. The CDR3 spans 14 residues. V lost 2 bases and J lost 8; bases outside the gene matches: 4. CDR3 amino acids: CASSLAGGQDEQFF. The CDR3 DNA follows: TGTGCCAGCAGCTTAGCGGGGGGGCAAGATGAGCAGTTCTTC.

Worth noting for this clone: The conserved phenylalanine or tryptophan normally closing the CDR3 is absent here, so this likely arose from a read error. The gene calls are TRBV7-3 and TRBJ2-2; D perhaps matches TRBD2 (5 bases). The CDR3 extends over 11 amino acids. The V gene's germline CDR1 is SGHTA and CDR2 FQGTGA. Trimming cost V 5 bases and J 8 bases, with 6 bases left between them. The CDR3 sequence is CASSPGGELFS. The CDR3 region has the DNA TGTGCCAGCAGCCCGGGGGGGGAGCTGTTTTCT.

This chain links TRBV4-1 with TRBJ2-1; no firm D call. The germline V gene encodes CDR1 MGHRA and CDR2 YSYEKL. The CDR3 is 16 amino acids. Between the trimmed V and J ends, which lost 0 bases and 8 bases, there was a span of 17 bases. The CDR3 sequence is CASSQDELYGGDEQFF. The CDR3 DNA is TGCGCCAGCAGCCAAGATGAGCTGTACGGCGGCGATGAGCAGTTCTTC.

DNA of the CDR3: TGTGCCAGCAGCCCCAGATATGAGGGCGGCAATCAGCCCCAGCATTTT. Translated, it gives CASSPRYEGGNQPQHF. The chain has TRBV6-6 and TRBJ1-5; unclear D gene. The germline V gene has CDR1 MNHNY and CDR2 SVGAGI (reference sequence). V lost 6 bases to trimming and J lost 2 bases, with 17 bases between them. This CDR3 has 16 amino acids.

Regarding this clone: The junction does not match germline at one end; this may be a read error. The rearrangement uses TRBV5-1 and TRBJ2-7; D may be TRBD2 (6 bases). The CDR3 has 13 residues. Germline V gene sequence: CDR1 SGHRS, CDR2 YFSETQ. Written as DNA, the CDR3 is TGCGCCAGCAGTCCTCGCGACACGGGAGAAGTAGACTTC. Translating it yields CASSPRDTGEVDF.

The chain carries TRBV5-1 and TRBJ2-5, with TRBD2 identical over 8 bases. The CDR3 is made up of 14 amino acids. Unmatched junction bases numbered 5, after V lost 4 bases and J lost 3 bases. The germline gives CDR1 SGHRS, CDR2 YFSETQ. The DNA of the CDR3 is TGCGCCAGCAGCCTCACCGGGGGGGAAGAGACCCAGTACTTC. It codes for CASSLTGGEETQYF.

In regard to this clone: This CDR3 is missing its conserved last phenylalanine or tryptophan, likely due to a read error. The chain links TRBV6-4 to TRBJ1-1, with D hard to call. There are 13 residues in the CDR3. Trimming left V 4 bases short and J 4 bases short, with 10 bases between. Germline-derived CDR1 and CDR2 are MRHNA and SNTAGT. CDR3 sequence reads: CASSVERGTEAFL. The CDR3, as DNA: TGTGCCAGCAGTGTCGAGCGGGGCACTGAAGCTTTCCTT.

The V gene is TRBV4-1, the J gene TRBJ2-3, with a possible D match to TRBD2 (6 bases). The CDR3 length is 15 residues. CDR1 is MGHRA and CDR2 is YSYEKL in the germline V gene. Between the trimmed V and J ends, which lost 1 base and 6 bases, there was a span of 14 bases. The CDR3 DNA is TGCGCCAGCAGCCAAGGAGCGGGTGGGTTCGATACGCAGTATTTT. Translation: CASSQGAGGFDTQYF.

The V call is TRBV11-3, the J call TRBJ1-1, with D possibly being TRBD1 (6 bases). Germline V CDR1 and CDR2: SGHNT, YENEEA. Trimming stripped 2 bases from V and 5 bases from J, with 18 bases between. This CDR3 contains 16 residues. The CDR3 sequence: CASSLRAGAFGTEAFF. The CDR3 DNA sequence: TGTGCCAGCAGCTTAAGGGCGGGGGCCTTCGGGACTGAAGCTTTCTTT.

This chain joins TRBV13 and TRBJ2-7; weak D call: TRBD2 (5 bases). There are 14 residues in the CDR3. The germline CDR1 and CDR2 sequences are PRHDT and FYEKMQ (reference sequence). Trimming cost V 5 bases and J 5 bases, with 16 bases left between them. The CDR3: CASSLQTMFNEQYF. The DNA of the CDR3 is TGTGCCAGCAGCCTCCAGACTATGTTCAACGAGCAGTACTTC. The variable domain in full, with the rest retrieved from reference TRBV13 and TRBJ2-7, is AAGVIQSPRHLIKEKRETATLKCYPIPRHDTVYWYQQGPGQDPQFLISFYEKMQSDKGSIPDRFSAQQFSDYHSELNMSSLELGDSALYFCASSLQTMFNEQYFGPGTRLTVT.

The J gene is TRBJ1-3, the V gene TRBV5-1, with D perhaps TRBD1 (6 bases). The germline V and J ends were trimmed by 0 bases and 2 bases, with 12 bases remaining between them. The CDR3 runs to 16 residues. Germline V gene data show CDR1 as SGHRS and CDR2 as YFSETQ. The CDR3 is CASSLGRTATGNTIYF. The CDR3 nucleotides are TGCGCCAGCAGCTTGGGCCGGACAGCTACTGGAAACACCATATATTTT.

This clone was found a few times. The chain couples TRBV5-6 to TRBJ2-7, with TRBD1 matching over 7 bases. This CDR3 has 13 amino acids. Trimming at V came to 2 bases and at J to 4 bases, leaving 3 bases not matched to a gene. Germline-derived CDR1 and CDR2 are SGHDT and YYEEEE. CDR3: CASSFIQGYEQYV. The CDR3 DNA reads TGTGCCAGCAGCTTTATACAGGGGTACGAGCAGTACGTC.

The gene calls are TRBV7-2 and TRBJ2-7; possibly TRBD2 for D (7 bases). This CDR3 spans 15 amino acids. Per germline, CDR1 SGHTA and CDR2 FQGNSA. V was cut by 5 bases and J by 0 bases, with 14 bases left in between. The CDR3 here is CASSQGGGSSYEQYF. CDR3 in DNA: TGTGCCAGCAGCCAGGGAGGGGGTAGCTCCTACGAGCAGTACTTC.

The chain joins TRBV7-9 to TRBJ2-1; 7 nucleotides align to TRBD2. Germline CDR1 SEHNR, CDR2 FQNEAQ (reference sequence). The CDR3 is 15 amino acids. V lost 2 bases, J lost 5 bases, and 6 bases stayed unmatched. As DNA, the CDR3 is TGTGCCAGCAGCTTAATTGCGGGAGATCACAATGAGCAGTTCTTC. Its translation is CASSLIAGDHNEQFF.

The chain links TRBV7-2 to TRBJ2-7; a possible D gene is TRBD1 (6 bases). This CDR3 is 14 amino acids long. The V end was cut by 5 bases, the J end by 7 bases, with 18 bases between. Germline CDR1 reads SGHTA; CDR2 reads FQGNSA. The CDR3 DNA reads as TGTGCCAGCAGCCCCCTCTGGGGGACAAATGAGCAGTACTTC. Translation: CASSPLWGTNEQYF.

The chain combines TRBV7-3 with TRBJ2-7, with D possibly TRBD2 on 7 matching bases. The length of the CDR3 is 16 residues. From germline, CDR1 is SGHTA and CDR2 FQGTGA. V lost 3 bases and J lost 0, with 15 bases in between. The CDR3 loop is CASSFGGPKDSYEQYF. DNA for the CDR3: TGTGCCAGCAGCTTCGGGGGGCCCAAAGACTCCTACGAGCAGTACTTC.

The chain recombines TRBV10-3 with TRBJ1-6, with 7 positions matching TRBD1. Germline CDR1 is ENHRY and CDR2 is SYGVKD. The CDR3 contains 16 residues. Losses at the gene ends were 0 bases for V and 1 base for J; bases not matched to a gene: 0. The CDR3 nucleotides are TGTGCCATCAGTGAGTCGACAGGGTCCTATAATTCACCCCTCCACTTT. Translating gives CAISESTGSYNSPLHF.

The chain has TRBV7-2 and TRBJ1-2, with no clear D. Looked up from germline, CDR1 is SGHTA and CDR2 is FQGNSA. Trimming left V 4 bases short and J 3 bases short, with 9 bases between. The CDR3 is made up of 13 amino acids. The CDR3 sequence is CASSSEVYYGYTF. As DNA, the CDR3 is TGTGCCAGCAGCTCCGAGGTGTACTATGGCTACACCTTC. Using reference TRBV7-2 and TRBJ1-2 for the parts outside the CDR3, the full variable domain is GAGVSQSPSNKVTEKGKDVELRCDPISGHTALYWYRQSLGQGLEFLIYFQGNSAPDKSGLPSDRFSAERTGGSVSTLTIQRTQQEDSAVYLCASSSEVYYGYTFGSGTRLTVV.

The chain uses TRBV11-3 and TRBJ2-2; 8 bases map to TRBD2. This CDR3 contains 16 residues. The V segment lost 0 bases and the J segment 8 bases; nucleotides outside the gene matches: 8. Germline loops: CDR1 SGHNT, CDR2 YENEEA. The CDR3 loop reads CASSLDEGLEPGELFF. Written as DNA, the CDR3 is TGTGCCAGCAGCTTAGATGAGGGACTAGAACCTGGGGAGCTGTTTTTT. Full variable domain (outside the CDR3, taken from reference TRBV11-3 and TRBJ2-2): EAGVVQSPRYKIIEKKQPVAFWCNPISGHNTLYWYLQNLGQGPELLIRYENEEAVDDSQLPKDRFSAERLKGVDSTLKIQPAELGDSAVYLCASSLDEGLEPGELFFGEGSRLTVL.

This clone has just a few counts. This chain joins TRBV7-9 and TRBJ1-1; D is uncertain. There are 14 residues in the CDR3. The ends were cut back, 0 bases at V and 7 bases at J, with 12 bases in the middle. Germline V gene sequence: CDR1 SEHNR, CDR2 FQNEAQ (reference sequence). The CDR3 reads CASSLAKLRGEAFF. The CDR3 nucleotides are TGTGCCAGCAGCTTAGCAAAATTACGAGGTGAAGCTTTCTTT.

This chain links TRBV18 with TRBJ2-3; D gene unclear. The CDR3 extends over 14 amino acids. From germline, CDR1 is KGHSH and CDR2 LQKENI. Trimming removed 2 bases from V and 2 bases from J, with 8 bases in between. The CDR3 DNA follows: TGTGCCAGCTCACCATCGGGTGACACAGATACGCAGTATTTT. This codes for CASSPSGDTDTQYF.

This clone appeared a few times. The chain recombines TRBV7-2 with TRBJ1-2; TRBD1 matches at 7 bases. Germline CDR1 and CDR2: SGHTA and FQGNSA. The V segment lost 6 bases and the J segment 0 bases; nucleotides outside the gene matches: 10. This CDR3 comprises 16 residues. The CDR3 here is CASRFRDSYSNYGYTF. CDR3 nucleotide sequence: TGTGCCAGCAGATTCCGGGACAGCTACTCTAACTATGGCTACACCTTC.

This clone was counted only a few times. V gene TRBV27 combines with J gene TRBJ1-3, with 9 bases fitting TRBD1. Germline V gives CDR1 MNHEY, CDR2 SMNVEV (reference sequence). This CDR3 has 13 residues. The CDR3 spells CPLRGQGRNTIYF. CDR3 sequence (DNA): TGTCCCCTTCGGGGACAGGGAAGAAACACCATATATTTT.